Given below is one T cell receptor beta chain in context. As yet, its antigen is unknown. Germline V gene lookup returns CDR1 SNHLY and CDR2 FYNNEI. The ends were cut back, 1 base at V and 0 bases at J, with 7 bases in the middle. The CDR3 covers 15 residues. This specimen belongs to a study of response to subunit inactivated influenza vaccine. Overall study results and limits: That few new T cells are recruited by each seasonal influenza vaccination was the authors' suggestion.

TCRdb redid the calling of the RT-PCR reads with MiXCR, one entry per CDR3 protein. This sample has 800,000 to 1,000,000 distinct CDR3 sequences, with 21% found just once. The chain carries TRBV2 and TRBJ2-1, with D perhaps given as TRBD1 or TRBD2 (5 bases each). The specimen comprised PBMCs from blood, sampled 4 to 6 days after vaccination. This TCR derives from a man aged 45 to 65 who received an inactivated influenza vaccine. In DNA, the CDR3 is TGTGCCAGCAGTGAAGAGGGGACCTCCTACAATGAGCAGTTCTTC. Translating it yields CASSEEGTSYNEQFF.